The source of this TCR beta chain is a study of T-cell memory formation after mild COVID-19. A remark on this clonotype: Mismatch with germline at one junction end may stem from a read error.

The length of the CDR3 is 11 residues. Germline CDR1 and CDR2: MNHNS and SASEGT. cDNA libraries for TCR alpha and TCR beta, carrying sample barcodes and UMIs, came from 5'RACE with constant-segment primers. One entry per CDR3 protein, called by TCRdb with MiXCR from the 5' RACE reads. The data hold about 600,000 distinct CDR3 sequences, with about 20% observed a single time. This TCR was sampled from an adult woman who had mild COVID-19 (a few samples of this study predate the infection). Cell type and time point are not known. Sequences were obtained from PBMCs or a T cell subset sorted from them (not recorded which). This sequence joins TRBV6-1 and TRBJ2-7; D gene unclear. DNA of the CDR3: TGTGCCAGCAGTGAATCCTTCGAGCAGTACTTC. Encoded protein: CASSESFEQYF.